The rows below give T cell receptor beta chains drawn from one sample of a study of blood T cell repertoires in COVID-19. Method: immunoSEQ multiplex PCR; TCRdb's copy keeps in-frame clones and lacks some. The sample lists tens of thousands of clones, 85% occurring once. The source material was peripheral blood. The receptors come from a man in his fifties with COVID-19, enrolled during active disease. CDR3s include the opening cysteine and the closing phenylalanine or tryptophan.

J: TRBJ2-1; V: TRBV27; CDR3: CASRDRGRNEQFF
J: TRBJ1-1; V: TRBV19; CDR3: CASSIQGSPNTEAFF
J: TRBJ1-6; V: TRBV9; CDR3: CASSLRESYNSPLHF
J: TRBJ1-4; V: TRBV28; CDR3: CASSRGRDEKLFF
J: TRBJ2-3; V: TRBV7-2; CDR3: CASSWTGLAGTDTQYF
J: TRBJ1-1; V: TRBV18; CDR3: CASSQQGMNTEAFF
J: TRBJ1-2; V: TRBV10-3; CDR3: CAISEGEGGGYTF
J: TRBJ1-5; V: TRBV7-2; CDR3: CASSVTGTGGEPQHF
J: TRBJ2-2; V: TRBV14; CDR3: CASSHPSGMGGELFF
J: TRBJ1-2; V: TRBV3-1/TRBV3-2; CDR3: CASSQDLRENYGYTF
J: TRBJ2-3; V: TRBV27; CDR3: CASRPRQTDTQYF
J: TRBJ1-5; V: TRBV30; CDR3: CAWSGGDSQDQPQHF
J: TRBJ1-5; V: TRBV28; CDR3: CASSQGDGNQPQHF
J: TRBJ2-7; V: TRBV6-6; CDR3: CASSTRQGGGYEQYF
J: TRBJ2-1; V: TRBV6-4; CDR3: CASSDSTGGSYNEQFF
J: TRBJ2-7; V: TRBV28; CDR3: CASSLPIGGISSHEQYF
J: TRBJ2-7; V: TRBV4-1; CDR3: CASSQETTQGLAGDNEQYF
J: TRBJ2-1; V: TRBV5-1; CDR3: CASFNVGQREQFF
J: TRBJ1-6; V: TRBV5-1; CDR3: CASSRRHPTGDYNSPLHF
J: TRBJ2-2; V: TRBV5-5; CDR3: CASSLLAGTNTGELFF
J: TRBJ2-5; V: TRBV11-2; CDR3: CASSLRGAGGQETQYF
J: TRBJ2-7; V: TRBV4-2; CDR3: CASSRERTPGLLPYEQYF
J: TRBJ2-7; V: TRBV4-2; CDR3: CASSQADSSSYEQYF
J: TRBJ2-1; V: TRBV6-5; CDR3: CASSLASTHEQFF
J: TRBJ1-6; V: TRBV27; CDR3: CASSLGLFSYNSPLHF
J: TRBJ2-1; V: TRBV6-5; CDR3: CASSPLAGVHNEQFF
J: TRBJ1-2; V: TRBV6-5; CDR3: CASSSGQLANYGYTF
J: TRBJ2-1; V: TRBV24-1; CDR3: CATSDFSPSSYNEQFF
J: TRBJ2-1; V: TRBV5-1; CDR3: CASSLRPKGIREHNEQFF
J: TRBJ1-1; V: TRBV29-1; CDR3: CSSRTGGGNTEAFF
J: TRBJ2-3; V: TRBV6-4; CDR3: CASSAPGLARSTDTQYF
J: TRBJ1-3; V: TRBV5-4; CDR3: CASSLQGGSGNTIYF
J: TRBJ1-3; V: TRBV10-1; CDR3: CASSDRGTSSGNTIYF
J: TRBJ1-4; V: TRBV28; CDR3: CASTLRSSGYGEKLFF
J: TRBJ2-7; V: TRBV3-1/TRBV3-2; CDR3: CASSQRHLAGGGNEQYF
J: TRBJ2-1; V: TRBV7-3; CDR3: CASSLKREGREQFF
J: TRBJ1-6; V: TRBV7-8; CDR3: CASSGTGVRSPLHF
J: TRBJ2-7; V: TRBV27; CDR3: CASSVPGQGWQYF
J: TRBJ1-2; V: TRBV3-1/TRBV3-2; CDR3: CASSPRRQVDGYTF
J: TRBJ2-7; V: TRBV6-6; CDR3: CASSDTGTYTYEQYF
J: TRBJ2-7; V: TRBV5-5; CDR3: CASSLGDILSYEQYF
J: TRBJ2-3; V: TRBV11-1; CDR3: CASSLEGLAGDTQYF
J: TRBJ2-3; V: TRBV3-1/TRBV3-2; CDR3: CASSRQTSGSTDTQYF
J: TRBJ2-1; V: TRBV6-6; CDR3: CASSTPGLAGPEQFF
J: TRBJ2-7; V: TRBV6-5; CDR3: CASNQAGTGGNEQYF
J: TRBJ1-2; V: TRBV28; CDR3: CASEDEQGVYGYTF
J: TRBJ1-2; V: TRBV24-1; CDR3: CATSDNRQGDLFYGYTF
J: TRBJ1-3; V: TRBV27; CDR3: CASSPGQSGNTIYF
J: TRBJ2-3; V: TRBV19; CDR3: CASSTSIPTGCCSTDTQYF
J: TRBJ1-5; V: TRBV7-8; CDR3: CASSLHPLRQHF